The source of this TCR beta chain is a study of technical replicates of blood from a handful of donors. V lost 0 bases and J lost 2; bases outside the gene matches: 4. The germline gives CDR1 LGHNA, CDR2 YNFKEQ. This CDR3 region has 15 residues. The method was immunoSEQ multiplex PCR; TCRdb's version includes in-frame clones alone and lacks a portion of them. In the table there are about 90,000 clones, around 94% of which are singletons. V and J are TRBV4-2 and TRBJ2-7; 7 nucleotides match TRBD2. This TCR derives from a human donor in good health. The sequenced material came from T cells isolated from PBMCs. The chain's CDR3 is CASSQDRGDPYEQYF. As DNA, the CDR3 is TGTGCCAGCAGCCAAGATCGGGGGGACCCCTACGAGCAGTACTTC.